The present TCR beta chain was sequenced within a study of graft-versus-host responses after intestinal transplantation. Overall study context: Every recipient underwent anti-thymocyte globulin induction, then tacrolimus and steroids for roughly three years.

Some clones are missing from TCRdb's copy, which holds only in-frame ones; the method was immunoSEQ multiplex PCR. This repertoire shows approximately 70,000 clones, under 90% found once; its top ten account for less than 0.45%. A remark on this clone: Antigen unknown.

The germline V gene encodes CDR1 SGHAT and CDR2 FQNNGV. The length of the CDR3 is 17 residues. V shed 5 bases and J 8 bases; nucleotides not matched to a gene: 15. V usage is TRBV11-2 and J usage is TRBJ2-1; TRBD2 aligns across 10 bases. This specimen consisted of unstimulated CD4+ T cells sorted from spleen or lymph node cells, obtained before transplant. This sequence was found in a human donor who was the organ donor for an intestinal transplant. CDR3 DNA: TGTGCCAGCAGCCCCGGGGATGGGGGGCTAGCGGGGGATGAGCAGTTCTTC. Its translation: CASSPGDGGLAGDEQFF.